A single T cell receptor beta chain is shown here with its context. Its antigen is unidentified. The junction departs from germline at one end; a sequencing error may be responsible. The data are from a study of cytomegalovirus exposure and HLA in healthy donors. Germline V lookup: CDR1 SEHNR, CDR2 FQNEAQ (reference sequence). The CDR3 spans 15 residues. Points from the study as a whole: A later analysis reportedly found that, within productive TCRs, an Asian-associated ancestry cluster had fewer N-insertions than the mean observed across the approximately 700 donors. The study labeled around 160 TCR beta chains cytomegalovirus-associated.

Primers for the PCR totalled 60 Vbeta and 13 Jbeta. Authors' processing steps: Per a later analysis, the number of unique TCR beta chains was approximately 73 million, of which about 11 million were shared. Assay used: immunoSEQ multiplex PCR; TCRdb lists only in-frame clones, some missing. That table supplies the V and J calls and clone size; D and trimming were determined from the DNA. The sample has over 80,000 clones; about 83% are singletons. Sequencing was carried out using PBMCs. V is TRBV7-9 and J is TRBJ1-5, with 9 bases matching TRBD1. The sequence was collected from a man in his sixties in good health and CMV-seropositive. The chain's CDR3 is CASSLGQGQNLPKDF. The DNA for the CDR3 is TGTGCCAGCAGCTTGGGACAGGGCCAAAACCTCCCCAAGGATTTT.